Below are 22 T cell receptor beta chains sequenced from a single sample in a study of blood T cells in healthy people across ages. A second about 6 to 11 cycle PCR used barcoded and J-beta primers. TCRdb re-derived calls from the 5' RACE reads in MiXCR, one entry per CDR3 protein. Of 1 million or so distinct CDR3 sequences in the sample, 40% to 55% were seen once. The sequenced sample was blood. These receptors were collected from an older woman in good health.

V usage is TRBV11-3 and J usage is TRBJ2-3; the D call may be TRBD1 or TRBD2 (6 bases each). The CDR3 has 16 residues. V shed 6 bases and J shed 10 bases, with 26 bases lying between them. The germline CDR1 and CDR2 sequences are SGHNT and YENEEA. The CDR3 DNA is TGTGCCAGCAGTACCTCCCCTGGGGGGCGAAGACGCGCGCAGTATTTT. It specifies CASSTSPGGRRRAQYF.

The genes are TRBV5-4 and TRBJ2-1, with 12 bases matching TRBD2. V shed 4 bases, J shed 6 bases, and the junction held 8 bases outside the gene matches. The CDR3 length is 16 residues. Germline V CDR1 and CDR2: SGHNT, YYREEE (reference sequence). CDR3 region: CASSTDLAGGPNEQFF. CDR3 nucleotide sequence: TGTGCCAGCAGCACCGATCTAGCGGGAGGGCCCAATGAGCAGTTCTTC. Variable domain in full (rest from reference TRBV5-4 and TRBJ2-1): ETGVTQSPTHLIKTRGQQVTLRCSSQSGHNTVSWYQQALGQGPQFIFQYYREEENGRGNFPPRFSGLQFPNYSSELNVNALELDDSALYLCASSTDLAGGPNEQFFGPGTRLTVL.

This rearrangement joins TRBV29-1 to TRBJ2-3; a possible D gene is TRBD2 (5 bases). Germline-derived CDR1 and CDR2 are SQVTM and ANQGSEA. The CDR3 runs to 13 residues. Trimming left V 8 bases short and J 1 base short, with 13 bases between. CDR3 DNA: TGCAGCTCCGGACGGGGAGGCACAGATACGCAGTATTTT. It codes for CSSGRGGTDTQYF.

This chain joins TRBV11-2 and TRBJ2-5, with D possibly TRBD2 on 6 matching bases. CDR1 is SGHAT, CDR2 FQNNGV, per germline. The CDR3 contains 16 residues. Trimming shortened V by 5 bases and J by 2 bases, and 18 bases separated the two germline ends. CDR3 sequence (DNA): TGTGCCAGCAGCCCCGAGGGAGGTCCTTTACAAGAGACCCAGTACTTC. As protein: CASSPEGGPLQETQYF.

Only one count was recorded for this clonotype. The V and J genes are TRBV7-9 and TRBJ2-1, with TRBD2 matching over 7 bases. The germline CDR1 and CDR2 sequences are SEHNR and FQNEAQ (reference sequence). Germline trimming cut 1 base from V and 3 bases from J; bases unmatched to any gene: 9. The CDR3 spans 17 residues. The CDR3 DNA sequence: TGTGCCAGCAGCTTAGTCCCCCTCGGGAGGATCTACAATGAGCAGTTCTTC. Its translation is CASSLVPLGRIYNEQFF.

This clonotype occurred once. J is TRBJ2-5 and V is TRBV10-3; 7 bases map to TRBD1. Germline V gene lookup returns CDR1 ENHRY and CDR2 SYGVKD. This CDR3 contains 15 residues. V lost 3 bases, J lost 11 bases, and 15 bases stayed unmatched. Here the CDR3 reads CAISDPGTAYNEQYF. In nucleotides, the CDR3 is TGTGCCATCAGTGACCCCGGGACAGCGTACAATGAGCAGTACTTC.

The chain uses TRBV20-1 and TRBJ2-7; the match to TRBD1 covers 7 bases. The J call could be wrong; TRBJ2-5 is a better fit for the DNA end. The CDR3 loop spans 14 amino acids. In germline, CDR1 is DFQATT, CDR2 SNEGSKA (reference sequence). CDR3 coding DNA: TGCAGTGCTACTGGACAGGCGTCAGCAGAGACCCAGTACTTC. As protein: CSATGQASAETQYF.

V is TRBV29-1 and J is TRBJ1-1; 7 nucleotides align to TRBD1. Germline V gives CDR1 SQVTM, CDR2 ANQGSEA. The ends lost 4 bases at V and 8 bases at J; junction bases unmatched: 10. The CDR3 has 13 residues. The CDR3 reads CSVGPDRRGEAFF. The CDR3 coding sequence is TGCAGCGTTGGGCCGGACAGGCGTGGAGAAGCTTTCTTT.

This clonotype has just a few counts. CDR3 coding DNA: TGTGCCACCAGCAGAGGGGACCCCGATGAGCAGTTCTTC. This encodes CATSRGDPDEQFF. The V gene is TRBV15, the J gene TRBJ2-1; D might be TRBD1 or TRBD2, each matching 5 bases. The CDR3 totals 13 residues. Germline V gives CDR1 LNHNV, CDR2 YYDKDF (reference sequence). V was trimmed by 1 base and J by 8 bases, leaving 9 bases between them.

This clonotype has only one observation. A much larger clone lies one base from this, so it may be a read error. The CDR3 region has the DNA TGTGCCAGCAGCTTTACAGCACAAGAGACCCAGTACTTC. Amino acid sequence: CASSFTAQETQYF. This chain connects TRBV11-2 to TRBJ2-5; no reliable D call. The V end lost 3 bases, the J end lost 2 bases, and 7 bases lay between the germline ends. CDR1 is SGHAT and CDR2 is FQNNGV in the germline V gene. CDR3 length: 13 amino acids.

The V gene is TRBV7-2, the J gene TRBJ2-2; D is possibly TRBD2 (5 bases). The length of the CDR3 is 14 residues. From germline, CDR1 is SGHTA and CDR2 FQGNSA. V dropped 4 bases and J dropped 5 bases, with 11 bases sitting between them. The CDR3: CASSSYRGTGELFF. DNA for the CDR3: TGTGCCAGCAGCTCCTACCGGGGTACCGGGGAGCTGTTTTTT.

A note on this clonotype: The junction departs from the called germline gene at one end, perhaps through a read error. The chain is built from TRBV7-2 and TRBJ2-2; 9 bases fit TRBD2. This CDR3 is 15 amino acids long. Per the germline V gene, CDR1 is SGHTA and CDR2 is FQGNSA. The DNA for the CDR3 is TGTGCCGGCAGCTCGTTAGCGGGAGCTGTCGGGGAGCTGTTTTTT. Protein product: CAGSSLAGAVGELFF. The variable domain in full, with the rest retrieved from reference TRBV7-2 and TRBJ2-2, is GAGVSQSPSNKVTEKGKDVELRCDPISGHTALYWYRQSLGQGLEFLIYFQGNSAPDKSGLPSDRFSAERTGGSVSTLTIQRTQQEDSAVYLCAGSSLAGAVGELFFGEGSRLTVL.

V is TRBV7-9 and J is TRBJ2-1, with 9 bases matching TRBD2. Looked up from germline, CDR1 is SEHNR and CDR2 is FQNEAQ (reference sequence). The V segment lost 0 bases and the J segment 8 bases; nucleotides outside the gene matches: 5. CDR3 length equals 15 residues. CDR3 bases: TGTGCCAGCAGCTTAGCTACTAGCGGGTGGGATGAGCAGTTCTTC. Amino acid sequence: CASSLATSGWDEQFF.

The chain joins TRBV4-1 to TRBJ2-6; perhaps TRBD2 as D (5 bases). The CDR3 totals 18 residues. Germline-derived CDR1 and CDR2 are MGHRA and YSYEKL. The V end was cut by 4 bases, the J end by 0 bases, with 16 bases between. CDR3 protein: CASSPQPGSTSGANVLTF. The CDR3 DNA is TGCGCCAGCAGCCCACAGCCGGGGTCTACCTCTGGGGCCAACGTCCTGACTTTC.

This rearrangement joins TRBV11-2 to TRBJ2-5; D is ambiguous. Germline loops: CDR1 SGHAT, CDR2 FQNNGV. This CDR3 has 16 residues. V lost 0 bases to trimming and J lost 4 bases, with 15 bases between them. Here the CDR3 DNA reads TGTGCCAGCAGCTTAGATTTTACGGGTTCAGGAGAGACCCAGTACTTC. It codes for CASSLDFTGSGETQYF. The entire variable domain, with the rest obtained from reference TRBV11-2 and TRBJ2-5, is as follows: EAGVAQSPRYKIIEKRQSVAFWCNPISGHATLYWYQQILGQGPKLLIQFQNNGVVDDSQLPKDRFSAERLKGVDSTLKIQPAKLEDSAVYLCASSLDFTGSGETQYFGPGTRLLVL.

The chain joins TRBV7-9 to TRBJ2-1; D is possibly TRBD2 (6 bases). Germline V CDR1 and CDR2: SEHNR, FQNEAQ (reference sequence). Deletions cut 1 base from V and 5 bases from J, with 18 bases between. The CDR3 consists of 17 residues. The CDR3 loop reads CASSLGTNVPADNEQFF. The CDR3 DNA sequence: TGTGCCAGCAGCTTAGGGACTAACGTACCCGCGGACAATGAGCAGTTCTTC.

For the CDR3, the DNA is TGTGCCAGCAGTGAATGGTCGGGGGGTGGACAGCCCCAGCATTTT. Its protein product is CASSEWSGGGQPQHF. The V gene is TRBV6-1, the J gene TRBJ1-5, with a tentative D call TRBD1 (5 bases). The germline gives CDR1 MNHNS, CDR2 SASEGT. The CDR3 is made up of 15 amino acids. V lost 2 bases to trimming and J lost 7 bases, with 15 bases between them.

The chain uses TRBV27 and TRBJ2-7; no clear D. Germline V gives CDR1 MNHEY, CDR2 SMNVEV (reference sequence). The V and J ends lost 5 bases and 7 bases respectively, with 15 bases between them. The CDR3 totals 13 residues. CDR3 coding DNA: TGTGCCAGCAGTATTGGATACTACAATGAGCAGTACTTC. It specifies CASSIGYYNEQYF.

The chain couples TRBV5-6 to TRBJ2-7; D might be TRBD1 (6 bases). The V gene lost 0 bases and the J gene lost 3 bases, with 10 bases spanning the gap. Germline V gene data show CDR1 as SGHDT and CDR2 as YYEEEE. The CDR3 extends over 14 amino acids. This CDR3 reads CASSLGWTDYEQYF. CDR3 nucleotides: TGTGCCAGCAGCTTGGGTTGGACAGACTACGAGCAGTACTTC. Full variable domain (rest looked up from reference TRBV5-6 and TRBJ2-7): DAGVTQSPTHLIKTRGQQVTLRCSPKSGHDTVSWYQQALGQGPQFIFQYYEEEERQRGNFPDRFSGHQFPNYSSELNVNALLLGDSALYLCASSLGWTDYEQYFGPGTRLTVT.

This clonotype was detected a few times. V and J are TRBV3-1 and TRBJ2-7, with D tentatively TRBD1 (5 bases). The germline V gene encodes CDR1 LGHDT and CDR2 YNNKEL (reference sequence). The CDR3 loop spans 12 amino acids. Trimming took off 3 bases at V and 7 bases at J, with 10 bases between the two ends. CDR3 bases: TGTGCCAGCAGCCACAGGGTAAATGAGCAGTACTTC. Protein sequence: CASSHRVNEQYF.

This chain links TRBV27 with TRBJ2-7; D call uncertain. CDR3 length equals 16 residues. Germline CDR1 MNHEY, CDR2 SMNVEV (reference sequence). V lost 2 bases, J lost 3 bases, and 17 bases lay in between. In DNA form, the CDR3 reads TGTGCCAGCAGTTTAACCGCCTCCTTCGCGGACTACGAGCAGTACTTC. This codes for CASSLTASFADYEQYF.

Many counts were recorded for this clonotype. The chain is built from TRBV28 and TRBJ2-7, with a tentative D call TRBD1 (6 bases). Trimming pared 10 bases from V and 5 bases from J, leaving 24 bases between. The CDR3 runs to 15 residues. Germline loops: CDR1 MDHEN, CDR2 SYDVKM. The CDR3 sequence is CATKWGRGPANEQYF. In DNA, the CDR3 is TGTGCCACCAAATGGGGGCGAGGACCGGCGAACGAGCAGTACTTC.